Presented here are 2 T cell receptor beta chains from one specimen sequenced in a study of blood T cell repertoires in COVID-19. Some clones are missing from TCRdb's copy, which holds only in-frame ones; the method was immunoSEQ multiplex PCR. This sample has under 300,000 clones; about four fifths occur once, and the top ten carry 1.9%. The material sequenced was peripheral blood. Every receptor here comes from a man aged 30 to 45 who had recovered from COVID-19.

The gene calls are TRBV1 and TRBJ2-3; no check of the table's D call, TRBD2, against the DNA was made. TRBV1 is a known pseudogene. The CDR3 covers 17 residues. The CDR3: CTSSQDLGTRNTDTQYF. The CDR3 nucleotides read TGCACCAGCAGCCAAGATCTTGGGACTAGGAACACAGATACGCAGTATTTT.

This clone occurred once. This chain links TRBV5-1 with TRBJ1-6, with 7 positions matching TRBD1. The V gene end was trimmed by 0 bases and the J gene end by 7 bases; junction bases not matched to a gene: 7. This CDR3 spans 16 amino acids. Germline CDR1 reads SGHRS; CDR2 reads YFSETQ. The DNA for the CDR3 is TGCGCCAGCAGCTTGGGAGGGACAGACTTGAATTCACCCCTCCACTTT. Protein: CASSLGGTDLNSPLHF. Looking up the rest from reference TRBV5-1 and TRBJ1-6 gives the full variable domain: KAGVTQTPRYLIKTRGQQVTLSCSPISGHRSVSWYQQTPGQGLQFLFEYFSETQRNKGNFPGRFSGRQFSNSRSEMNVSTLELGDSALYLCASSLGGTDLNSPLHFGNGTRLTVT.